This TCR beta chain emerged from a study of CD4 and CD8 cells across lung adenocarcinoma regions. TCRdb passed the PCR reads through MiXCR, listing each CDR3 protein once. The data contain about 12,000 distinct CDR3 sequences, over 45% of them seen just once; the ten biggest clones take up less than 30%. V lost 2 bases and J 9 bases, leaving 17 bases between the germline ends. The germline CDR1 and CDR2 sequences are MNHNS and SASEGT. The CDR3 has 15 amino acids. The specimen sequenced was CD8+ T cells from the margin of a lung tumor. This receptor was obtained from a male donor with lung adenocarcinoma. The CD4 and CD8 labels of this study may be unreliable. The chain joins TRBV6-1 to TRBJ2-1; D tentatively fits TRBD1 or TRBD2 (5 bases each). CDR3 in DNA: TGTGCCAGCAGTGAAATAGGGGACGGCTGGACTGAGCAGTTCTTC. Protein product: CASSEIGDGWTEQFF.